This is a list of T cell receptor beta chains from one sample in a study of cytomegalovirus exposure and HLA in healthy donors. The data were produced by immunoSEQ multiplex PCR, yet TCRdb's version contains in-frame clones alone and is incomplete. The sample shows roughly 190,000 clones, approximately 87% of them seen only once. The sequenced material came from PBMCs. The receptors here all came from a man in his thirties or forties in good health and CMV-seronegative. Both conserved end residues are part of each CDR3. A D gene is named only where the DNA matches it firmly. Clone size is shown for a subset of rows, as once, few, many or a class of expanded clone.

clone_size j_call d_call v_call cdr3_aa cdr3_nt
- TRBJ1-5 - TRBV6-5 CASREVGRSNQPQHF TGTGCCAGCAGGGAGGTCGGAAGAAGCAATCAGCCCCAGCATTTT
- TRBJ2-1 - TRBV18 CASSQSPGFEQFF TGTGCCAGCTCTCAAAGTCCCGGGTTTGAGCAGTTCTTC
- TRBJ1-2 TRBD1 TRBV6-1 CAGMGTVGYGYTF TGTGCCGGGATGGGGACAGTAGGTTATGGCTACACCTTC
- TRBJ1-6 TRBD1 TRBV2 CATYRDRVASPLHF TGTGCCACATACCGGGACAGGGTTGCCTCACCCCTCCACTTT
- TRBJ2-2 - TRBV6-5 CASSYSSANTGELFF TGTGCCAGCAGTTACTCGAGCGCTAACACCGGGGAGCTGTTTTTT
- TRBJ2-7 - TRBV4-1 CASSQESGKVNEQYF TGCGCCAGCAGCCAAGAATCAGGAAAGGTTAACGAGCAGTACTTC
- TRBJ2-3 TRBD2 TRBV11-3 CASSFRTGLGTDTQYF TGTGCCAGCAGCTTCCGTACGGGACTAGGCACAGATACGCAGTATTTT
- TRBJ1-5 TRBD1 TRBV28 CASSPRDRGPWQPQHF TGTGCCAGCAGTCCCCGGGACAGGGGGCCGTGGCAGCCCCAGCATTTT
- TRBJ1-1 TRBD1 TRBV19 CASSPATGVKGNTEAFF TGTGCCAGTAGCCCCGCGACAGGGGTAAAAGGGAACACTGAAGCTTTCTTT
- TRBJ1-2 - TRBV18 CASSPSLDYGYTF TGTGCCAGCTCACCATCACTCGACTATGGCTACACCTTC
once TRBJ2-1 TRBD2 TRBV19 CASSRATSDEQFF TGTGCCAGTAGTCGGGCTACTAGCGATGAGCAGTTCTTC
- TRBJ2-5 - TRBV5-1 CASSFGRVETQYF TGCGCCAGCAGCTTCGGGCGGGTGGAGACCCAGTACTTC